One and the same sample provided the 9 T cell receptor beta chains below, sequenced in a study of metastatic and nonmetastatic thyroid tumors (TCRdb year 2020). None of the patients had been given any treatment before thyroid surgery. The library relied on PCR. This sample was sequenced with an Illumina HiSeq 4000. The public reads were reanalyzed by TCRdb: fastp trimming at Q25, MiXCR alignment, in-frame beta chains only. The sample contains 20,000 to 25,000 clones, around 16% of them found a single time. The top ten clones comprise about 40% of the sample. The source material was blood. These receptors originate from a female donor with papillary thyroid cancer or a benign thyroid nodule (not recorded which). Some clones in this sample may be carry-over from other donors' samples.

On this clone itself: Given the absence of the conserved phenylalanine or tryptophan at the CDR3 end, a read error is likely. This chain connects TRBV24-1 to TRBJ2-1, with a tentative D call TRBD1 (5 bases). Germline values: CDR1 KGHDR, CDR2 SFDVKD. The CDR3 is 14 residues long. In DNA form, the CDR3 reads TGCGCCACCAGTGATCAGGGTTCCTACAATGAGCAGTTCCTC. It codes for CATSDQGSYNEQFL.

The sample holds many counts of this clone. J is TRBJ2-5 and V is TRBV18; D tentatively fits TRBD1 or TRBD2 (6 bases each). Trimming removed 4 bases at V and 2 bases at J, with 11 bases between. Germline V gene data show CDR1 as KGHSH and CDR2 as LQKENI. The CDR3 has 14 residues. The CDR3 reads CASSQGGLQETQYF. CDR3 DNA: TGTGCCAGCTCACAAGGGGGGCTACAAGAGACCCAGTACTTC.

CDR3 in amino acids: CASSGSGGDVGELFF. The CDR3 bases are TGTGCCAGCAGTGGCTCCGGCGGGGATGTTGGGGAGCTGTTTTTT. This sequence joins TRBV6-1 and TRBJ2-2; TRBD2 is a possible D gene (6 bases). The germline CDR1 and CDR2 sequences are MNHNS and SASEGT. Deletions cut 4 bases from V and 8 bases from J, with 17 bases between. CDR3 length: 15 residues.

To note about this clone: This same CDR3 is encoded by further DNA sequences in the sample. The CDR3 nucleotides are TGCGCCAGCAGCTTGGCCGGCGACGAGCAGTACTTC. Protein: CASSLAGDEQYF. J is TRBJ2-7 and V is TRBV5-1; D gene unclear. Germline loops: CDR1 SGHRS, CDR2 YFSETQ. Trimming took off 0 bases at V and 5 bases at J, with 6 bases between the two ends. The CDR3 sequence is 12 residues long.

This clone was seen a handful of times. This chain links TRBV6-1 with TRBJ2-1; TRBD2 matches 13 bases. The junction had 3 bases not matched to a gene; V was cut back by 11 bases and J by 2 bases. CDR3 length: 14 amino acids. In germline, CDR1 is MNHNS, CDR2 SASEGT. The CDR3 sequence: CAGGTSGTYNEQFF. CDR3 coding DNA: TGTGCCGGGGGGACTAGCGGGACCTACAATGAGCAGTTCTTC.

This clone was recorded only once. This sequence joins TRBV27 and TRBJ2-5; no definite D call. Germline values: CDR1 MNHEY, CDR2 SMNVEV (reference sequence). Trimming stripped 3 bases from V and 5 bases from J, with 28 bases between. The CDR3 loop spans 19 amino acids. CDR3 sequence: CASSFTRRRHSPPHETQYF. The CDR3, as DNA: TGTGCCAGCAGTTTTACCCGCCGTAGACACAGTCCGCCCCATGAGACCCAGTACTTC.

This clone came up many times. The J gene is TRBJ1-5, the V gene TRBV28; D gene unclear. The CDR3 is 13 residues long. Between the trimmed V and J ends, which lost 6 bases and 1 base, there was a span of 7 bases. From germline, CDR1 is MDHEN and CDR2 SYDVKM. CDR3 DNA sequence: TGTGCCAGCAGAAGGACCAGCAATCAGCCCCAGCATTTT. Protein product: CASRRTSNQPQHF.

At least ten counts were recorded for this clone. The chain is built from TRBV5-1 and TRBJ2-5, with 8 bases identical to TRBD1. CDR1 and CDR2 (germline): SGHRS, YFSETQ. The junction had 4 bases not matched to a gene; V was cut back by 4 bases and J by 5 bases. This CDR3 comprises 13 residues. The CDR3 loop is CASSPGGLETQYF. The CDR3 DNA reads TGCGCCAGCAGCCCAGGGGGCCTCGAGACCCAGTACTTC. Using reference TRBV5-1 and TRBJ2-5 for the parts outside the CDR3, the full variable domain is KAGVTQTPRYLIKTRGQQVTLSCSPISGHRSVSWYQQTPGQGLQFLFEYFSETQRNKGNFPGRFSGRQFSNSRSEMNVSTLELGDSALYLCASSPGGLETQYFGPGTRLLVL.

This clone came up many times. J is TRBJ2-1 and V is TRBV19; 7 bases line up with TRBD1. Germline V lookup: CDR1 LNHDA, CDR2 SQIVND (reference sequence). This CDR3 contains 14 residues. After removal of 7 bases from V and 5 bases from J, the junction contained 8 bases not matched to a gene. This CDR3 is CASTRTGENNEQFF. CDR3 in DNA: TGTGCCAGTACGCGGACAGGTGAGAACAATGAGCAGTTCTTC.